Listed below are T cell receptor beta chains from one sample, sequenced in a study of T cells in tumors after PD-1 blockade. The data were produced by immunoSEQ multiplex PCR, yet TCRdb's version contains in-frame clones alone and is incomplete. The table has 30,000 to 40,000 clones, just under 80% seen once. The sequenced sample was PBMCs, obtained before anti-PD-1 treatment. All receptors come from a human donor with basal cell carcinoma. Each CDR3 is given with its conserved first and last residue. A D gene is named only where the DNA matches it firmly. Rows may omit the clone size; those that give it use once, few, many or a size class.

v_gene,abundance,j_gene,d_gene,CDR3nt,CDR3aa
TRBV3-1/TRBV3-2,few,TRBJ2-5,.,TGTGCCAGCAGCCAGGCCCTCCGGGGGGAGACCCAGTACTTC,CASSQALRGETQYF
TRBV4-3,.,TRBJ2-5,TRBD2,TGCGCCAGCAGCCAAGGGGGAGGACTAGCGGGGGAAGAGACCCAGTACTTC,CASSQGGGLAGEETQYF
TRBV14,.,TRBJ2-2,.,TGTGCCAGCAGCCGGGCCCGCACCGGGGAGCTGTTTTTT,CASSRARTGELFF
TRBV7-3,many,TRBJ2-2,.,TGTGCCAGCAGCTTAACGCTGGATCGGGCGATCAACACCGGGGAGCTGTTTTTT,CASSLTLDRAINTGELFF
TRBV30,few,TRBJ2-1,.,TGTGCCTGGAGTACCGGGGATTACAATGAGCAGTTCTTC,CAWSTGDYNEQFF
TRBV6-5,.,TRBJ2-1,.,TGTGCCAGCAGGGCACGAGGGGGTGAGCAGTTCTTC,CASRARGGEQFF
TRBV6-1,few,TRBJ2-2,TRBD2,TGTGCCAGCAGTGAAGGGAGCGGGGGGATTGACGGGGAGCTGTTTTTT,CASSEGSGGIDGELFF
TRBV6-2/TRBV6-3,.,TRBJ1-5,.,TGTGCCAGCAGTTACGCGGGGCTTCAGCCCCAGCATTTT,CASSYAGLQPQHF
TRBV5-6,.,TRBJ2-7,TRBD1,TGTGCCAGCAGCACGTACAGGGGGCGAAGCAACTACGAGCAGTACTTC,CASSTYRGRSNYEQYF
TRBV6-5,.,TRBJ2-5,TRBD2,TGTGCCAGCAGTCGGCGGGGGGACGAGACCCAGTACTTC,CASSRRGDETQYF
TRBV11-1,.,TRBJ2-1,.,TGTGCCAGCAGCCCACGGACAGCTACCTACAATGAGCAGTTCTTC,CASSPRTATYNEQFF
TRBV6-1,.,TRBJ2-2,TRBD2,TGTGCCAGCAGTGCCTTAGCGGGGGGGAACACCGGGGAGCTGTTTTTT,CASSALAGGNTGELFF
TRBV9,.,TRBJ2-5,.,TGTGCCAGCAGCCCTCGGGGACGGGGACGAGAGACCCAGTACTTC,CASSPRGRGRETQYF
TRBV7-2,.,TRBJ2-3,.,TGTGCCAGCAGCTTATCGGGAGTAAGCTACGATACGCAGTATTTT,CASSLSGVSYDTQYF
TRBV11-3,once,TRBJ2-1,.,TGTGCCAGCAGCCTGCGGGATGAGCAGTTCTTC,CASSLRDEQFF
TRBV7-8,.,TRBJ1-1,.,TGTGCCAGCAGCTTAGAAGGGGCCACGGTGAACACTGAAGCTTTCTTT,CASSLEGATVNTEAFF
TRBV18,.,TRBJ1-1,TRBD1,TGTGCCAGCTCAATCGGACAGGGGGGCACTGAAGCTTTCTTT,CASSIGQGGTEAFF
TRBV3-1/TRBV3-2,.,TRBJ1-1,.,TGTGCCAGCAGCCAAGGAACTGAAGCTTTCTTT,CASSQGTEAFF
TRBV5-6,.,TRBJ1-1,TRBD1,TGTGCCAGCAGCTTGATACCCCGGGACAGGATCTGGAGTGGCACTGAAGCTTTCTTT,CASSLIPRDRIWSGTEAFF
TRBV7-2,.,TRBJ2-5,.,TGTGCCAGCACCCAGGGGAGGATTGCGGAGACCCAGTACTTC,CASTQGRIAETQYF
TRBV7-2,.,TRBJ2-7,.,TGTGCCAGCAGCGGAGGTCCCGGGTACGAGCAGTACTTC,CASSGGPGYEQYF
TRBV2,.,TRBJ2-3,.,TGTGCCAGCAGTGCGGCGGATACGCAGTATTTT,CASSAADTQYF
TRBV7-9,.,TRBJ1-3,TRBD1,TGTGCCAGCAGCTTCCCCCGGACAGGGACAGAAAACACCATATATTTT,CASSFPRTGTENTIYF
TRBV24-1,.,TRBJ2-1,.,TGTGCCACCAGTGATTATCGAGGGTTCGATGAGCAGTTCTTC,CATSDYRGFDEQFF
TRBV7-9,.,TRBJ2-3,.,TGTGCCAGCAGCGTTATAGCGGGACAGACAGATACGCAGTATTTT,CASSVIAGQTDTQYF
TRBV28,once,TRBJ1-2,TRBD1,TGTGCCAGCAGCTCTACAGGGGGCGGTGGCTACACCTTC,CASSSTGGGGYTF
TRBV7-2,.,TRBJ2-3,TRBD1,TGTGCCAGCAGCTCGAGGACAGGACCAGATACGCAGTATTTT,CASSSRTGPDTQYF
TRBV7-8,few,TRBJ2-1,TRBD2,TGTGCCAGCAGCTTACCCTTTTCTAGCGGGATTCGGGAGCAGTTCTTC,CASSLPFSSGIREQFF
TRBV5-6,.,TRBJ2-2,TRBD2,TGTGCCAGCAGCCAAGGACTAGCGGGAGTAGATGGGGAGCTGTTTTTT,CASSQGLAGVDGELFF
TRBV6-5,.,TRBJ2-3,TRBD1,TGTGCCAGCAGACCCAGACAGGGGACAGATACGCAGTATTTT,CASRPRQGTDTQYF
TRBV5-4,.,TRBJ1-2,.,TGTGCCAGCCGCCCCGGGGTTGGCGGCTATGGCTACACCTTC,CASRPGVGGYGYTF
TRBV4-3,.,TRBJ2-2,TRBD2,TGCGCCAGCAGCCAGGGGACTAGCGGGGGGAGCACCGGGGAGCTGTTTTTT,CASSQGTSGGSTGELFF
TRBV11-1,.,TRBJ2-1,TRBD1,TGTGCCAGCAGCTTACGACAGGGCTGGGGCAATGAGCAGTTCTTC,CASSLRQGWGNEQFF
TRBV7-2,.,TRBJ1-5,.,TGTGCCAGCAGTTCAGCCGGGACCCCGGTGGGCAATCAGCCCCAGCATTTT,CASSSAGTPVGNQPQHF
TRBV30,.,TRBJ1-2,.,TGTGCCTGGAGTGGCTCGGTACGCTACACCTTC,CAWSGSVRYTF
TRBV7-9,few,TRBJ2-7,TRBD1,TGTGCCAGCAGCTTATTGAGGACAGGAGTTCTCTACGAGCAGTACTTC,CASSLLRTGVLYEQYF
TRBV19,.,TRBJ2-6,TRBD1,TGTGCCAGTAGCCCAAAGAACCCCCCCGGACAGGGAGACTCTGGGGCCAACGTCCTGACTTTC,CASSPKNPPGQGDSGANVLTF
TRBV18,.,TRBJ2-1,.,TGTGCCAGCTCACCAGCAATCCAATCCTACAATGAGCAGTTCTTC,CASSPAIQSYNEQFF
TRBV14,.,TRBJ2-3,TRBD2,TGTGCCAGCAGCCGATGGACTAGCGGGAGGCTGAGCACAGATACGCAGTATTTT,CASSRWTSGRLSTDTQYF
TRBV6-4,.,TRBJ1-3,.,TGTGCCAGCAGTCCTGAGGCAGGGGTCAGTGGAAACACCATATATTTT,CASSPEAGVSGNTIYF
TRBV9,.,TRBJ1-5,.,TGTGCCAGCAGCGTTCTGGACACCAATCAGCCCCAGCATTTT,CASSVLDTNQPQHF
TRBV2,.,TRBJ2-3,TRBD2,TGTGCCAGCGGGACTAGCGGAAGCACAGATACGCAGTATTTT,CASGTSGSTDTQYF
TRBV7-9,.,TRBJ2-7,.,TGTGCCAGCAGCTTAAGAGGCGCGTCGGGCAATGAATACTCCTACGAGCAGTACTTC,CASSLRGASGNEYSYEQYF
TRBV2,many,TRBJ2-1,.,TGTGCCAGCTTGACAACCAATGAGCAGTTCTTC,CASLTTNEQFF
TRBV19,.,TRBJ1-1,TRBD1,TGTGCCAGTAGTTCACAGGGGGCGAGAGACACTGAAGCTTTCTTT,CASSSQGARDTEAFF
TRBV27,.,TRBJ2-1,.,TGTGCCAGCAGTATTCGCCCGAGGGTGGGTTGGGACAATGAGCAGTTCTTC,CASSIRPRVGWDNEQFF